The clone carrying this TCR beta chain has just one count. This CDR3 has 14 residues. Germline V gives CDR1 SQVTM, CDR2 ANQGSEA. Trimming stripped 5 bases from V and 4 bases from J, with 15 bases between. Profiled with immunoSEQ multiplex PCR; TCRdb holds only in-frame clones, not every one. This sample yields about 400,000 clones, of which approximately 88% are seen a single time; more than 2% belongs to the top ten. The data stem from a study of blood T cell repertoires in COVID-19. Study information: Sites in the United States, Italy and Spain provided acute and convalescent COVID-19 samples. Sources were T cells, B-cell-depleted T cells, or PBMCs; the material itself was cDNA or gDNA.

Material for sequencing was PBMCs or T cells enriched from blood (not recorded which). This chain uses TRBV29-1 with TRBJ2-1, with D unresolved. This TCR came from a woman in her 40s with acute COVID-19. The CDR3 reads CSVRPADSYNEQFF. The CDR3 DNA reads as TGCAGCGTTCGTCCTGCAGACTCTTACAATGAGCAGTTCTTC.